This T cell receptor (beta chain) emerged from a study of CD8+ T cells in alopecia areata. About the research overall: Treated individuals took tofacitinib by mouth, 5 to 10 mg twice daily. Study-wide points: Affected lesional scalp, above all in alopecia totalis/universalis, was more clonal than normal scalp.

Specified treatment: oral pan-JAK inhibitor, 5-10 mg twice daily. Samples from alopecia areata patients were lesional scalp punch biopsies and peripheral blood. Trimming removed 3 bases from V and 10 bases from J, with 10 bases in between. CDR3 size: 12 residues. The V gene's germline CDR1 is SGHTA and CDR2 FQGNSA. As regards this clone: Its specificity is not known. Other DNA sequences in this sample translate to the same CDR3.

RNA extraction was followed by reverse transcription into cDNA, which acted as the sequencing template. Some clones are missing from TCRdb's copy, which holds only in-frame ones; the method was immunoSEQ multiplex PCR. The sample holds under 150,000 clones, roughly four fifths seen once. Sample: CD8+ T cells sorted from blood, taken at week 4, from a patient treated with tofacitinib. This sequence joins TRBV7-2 and TRBJ2-1, with D perhaps TRBD2 (6 bases). This sequence was found in a human donor with alopecia areata. CDR3 residues: CASSLGGGEQFF. CDR3 sequence (DNA): TGTGCCAGCAGCTTGGGAGGAGGGGAGCAGTTCTTC. Full variable domain (remainder filled in from reference TRBV7-2 and TRBJ2-1): GAGVSQSPSNKVTEKGKDVELRCDPISGHTALYWYRQSLGQGLEFLIYFQGNSAPDKSGLPSDRFSAERTGGSVSTLTIQRTQQEDSAVYLCASSLGGGEQFFGPGTRLTVL.